This T cell receptor (beta chain) was sequenced during a study of vaccination and CD4 T cells after COVID-19. Study background: Participants got two doses of BNT162b2 or mRNA-1273 vaccine.

This clonotype was observed a few times. The antigen remains undetermined. Treatment: approximately nine-day PBMC culture with coronavirus spike peptide pools or control peptides (ViraFEST assay). Cultured CD4+ T cell DNA underwent sequencing with the Oncomine TCR Beta short-read assay. TCRdb independently ran MiXCR on the PCR reads; one entry per CDR3 protein. The sample includes around 19,000 distinct CDR3 sequences, less than 55% of them seen just once. The clonotype was recovered from a human donor who had recovered from COVID-19. The sequenced sample was CD4+ T cells from blood, cultured in vitro.

CDR3 coding DNA: TGTGCCAGCAGTGAAAGGCTTCCGGGACAGGGAAACACCGGGGAGCTGTTTTTT. Translating it yields CASSERLPGQGNTGELFF. V usage is TRBV6-1 and J usage is TRBJ2-2, with 9 positions matching TRBD1. Germline loops: CDR1 MNHNS, CDR2 SASEGT. After removal of 2 bases from V and 2 bases from J, the junction contained 9 bases not matched to a gene. The CDR3 spans 18 residues.